These T cell receptor beta chains were read from a single sample in a study of T cells after yellow fever vaccination. TCRdb redid the calling of the 5' RACE reads with MiXCR, one entry per CDR3 protein. The sample has 68,000 or so distinct CDR3 sequences; roughly 7.3% are singletons. Sequenced here: CD8+ T cells sorted from PBMCs, sampled 15 days after the yellow fever booster vaccination. The receptors come from a man aged 30-40 years who received the YFV17D yellow fever vaccine. Each CDR3 is given without its conserved first and last residue. Fields, in order: J gene, clone size, V gene, D gene, CDR3 protein. D genes are given only for firm matches. Size values are once, few and many counts, or a class for expanded clones, and some rows have none.

TRBJ2-7 | many | TRBV6-5 | TRBD2 | ASSSKGRVLSYEQY
TRBJ2-1 | many | TRBV5-8 | . | ASSPRVGKPSYNEQF
TRBJ1-5 | many | TRBV12-3/TRBV12-4 | . | ASSQYRDINQPQH
TRBJ2-7 | many | TRBV12-3/TRBV12-4 | . | ASASYEQY
TRBJ1-6 | . | TRBV27 | TRBD1 | ASRWGTVGSPLH
TRBJ2-1 | many | TRBV6-2/TRBV6-3 | TRBD2 | ASSYSAVAGGSEQF
TRBJ1-5 | many | TRBV6-1 | . | ASSEMWSSNQPQH
TRBJ2-3 | few | TRBV7-2 | TRBD2 | ASSSGLARVTDTQY
TRBJ2-5 | many | TRBV29-1 | . | SVEDPEGPGDQETQY
TRBJ2-7 | many | TRBV12-3/TRBV12-4 | TRBD2 | ASSLRIAGSYEQY
TRBJ1-6 | few | TRBV7-9 | TRBD1 | ASSPATGLFSPLH
TRBJ1-2 | few | TRBV7-9 | . | ASSPQPTDPKWGYT
TRBJ2-1 | many | TRBV5-1 | TRBD2 | ASSLAPGLALHNEQF
TRBJ2-5 | many | TRBV27 | . | ASSTGYQETQY